The 25 T cell receptor beta chains reported below all come from one sample, sequenced in a study of CD8 T cells in Susac syndrome (dated by TCRdb to about 2019). The library was built by means of the immunoSEQ multiplex PCR assay. RNA was extracted with the RNeasy kit and roughly 0.45 to 1 ug was reverse transcribed using random hexamers. TCRdb redid the processing of the public reads, applying fastp at Q25 and MiXCR, and retained in-frame beta chains. Rows are unified per CDR3 protein, each entry keeping the most common DNA and genes. Across this sample there are around 170,000 distinct CDR3 sequences, with approximately 96% seen only once. The ten largest account for roughly 0.098% of the sample. The sample was CD4+ T cells from PBMCs. All receptors derive from a human donor with Susac syndrome.

The J gene is TRBJ1-5, the V gene TRBV20-1; D is undetermined. The CDR3 runs to 16 residues. Trimming shortened V by 0 bases and J by 4 bases, and 16 bases separated the two germline ends. Germline lookup yields CDR1 DFQATT and CDR2 SNEGSKA (reference sequence). CDR3 nucleotides: TGCAGTGCTAGAGATCCAAGTAGGACGGGGAATCAGCCCCAGCATTTT. Protein product: CSARDPSRTGNQPQHF.

V is TRBV30 and J is TRBJ1-5; D unclear. V was pared by 3 bases and J by 4 bases, with 10 bases between. The CDR3 has 13 amino acids. Germline CDR1 is GTSNPN and CDR2 is SVGIG (reference sequence). CDR3 in DNA: TGTGCCTGGAGCCCCGGACCAAATCAGCCCCAGCATTTT. Translation gives CAWSPGPNQPQHF.

The chain employs TRBV12-3 or TRBV12-4 and TRBJ1-5, with TRBD1 identical over 9 bases. V lost 4 bases and J lost 7; bases outside the gene matches: 11. The CDR3 length is 16 residues. CDR3: CASSSYLGQGQQPQHF. The CDR3 DNA sequence: TGTGCCAGCAGTTCTTATCTGGGACAGGGTCAACAGCCCCAGCATTTT.

V usage is TRBV18 and J usage is TRBJ2-1, with D tentatively TRBD1 (6 bases). Germline CDR1 and CDR2: KGHSH and LQKENI. V lost 3 bases and J lost 10, with 13 bases in between. The CDR3 is made up of 13 amino acids. The CDR3 nucleotides are TGTGCCAGCTCACCGATCAGGGGAGTCGAGCAGTTCTTC. Translated: CASSPIRGVEQFF.

Here the CDR3 DNA reads TGTGCCAGCAGTTTATCGAGGGAACGGGAGACCCAGTACTTC. Its translation: CASSLSRERETQYF. This sequence joins TRBV27 and TRBJ2-5; TRBD2 might be the D (5 bases). V dropped 0 bases and J dropped 5 bases, with 10 bases sitting between them. Germline CDR1 MNHEY, CDR2 SMNVEV (reference sequence). This CDR3 region has 14 residues.

The chain uses TRBV29-1 and TRBJ1-5, with D unclear. CDR1 SQVTM and CDR2 ANQGSEA come from the germline V gene. With 4 bases removed from V and 3 bases from J, the gap between germline ends came to 7 bases. The CDR3 is 12 amino acids. CDR3 amino acids: CSVGDTNQPQHF. The CDR3 nucleotides read TGCAGCGTTGGCGACACCAATCAGCCCCAGCATTTT.

This chain uses TRBV29-1 with TRBJ2-2; 10 positions match TRBD2. V was pared by 7 bases and J by 8 bases, with 7 bases of the junction left unmatched. Germline V gene sequence: CDR1 SQVTM, CDR2 ANQGSEA. The CDR3 consists of 13 residues. The CDR3 DNA sequence: TGCAGCGCCACCGGACTAGCGGAGGGGGAGCTGTTTTTT. Protein: CSATGLAEGELFF.

The chain carries TRBV28 and TRBJ1-4; D is uncertain. The V end lost 3 bases, the J end lost 4 bases, and 21 bases lay between the germline ends. CDR1 and CDR2 (germline): MDHEN, SYDVKM. The CDR3 has 18 amino acids. As DNA, the CDR3 is TGTGCCAGCAGTTTCTCGGCTGGGCGAGCCACGGTTAATGAAAAACTGTTTTTT. Protein sequence: CASSFSAGRATVNEKLFF. Full variable domain (outside the CDR3, taken from reference TRBV28 and TRBJ1-4): DVKVTQSSRYLVKRTGEKVFLECVQDMDHENMFWYRQDPGLGLRLIYFSYDVKMKEKGDIPEGYSVSREKKERFSLILESASTNQTSMYLCASSFSAGRATVNEKLFFGSGTQLSVL.

This rearrangement joins TRBV14 to TRBJ2-1; TRBD2 might be the D (6 bases). Between the trimmed V and J ends, which lost 2 bases and 4 bases, there was a span of 12 bases. Germline loops: CDR1 SGHDN, CDR2 FVKESK. The CDR3 has 15 residues. The CDR3 region is CASSQRGTSYNEQFF. CDR3 sequence (DNA): TGTGCCAGCAGCCAACGGGGGACCTCATACAATGAGCAGTTCTTC.

The chain is built from TRBV3-1 and TRBJ2-5; TRBD1 agrees at 8 bases. Germline CDR1 LGHDT, CDR2 YNNKEL (reference sequence). The CDR3 length is 17 residues. V gave up 0 bases and J gave up 9 bases; unmatched junction bases: 15. The CDR3 DNA is TGTGCCAGCAGCCAAGAGGTGGACAGGGCCAAGAGATTAGCCCAGTACTTC. Protein: CASSQEVDRAKRLAQYF.

The rearrangement uses TRBV20-1 and TRBJ2-1, with TRBD1 matching over 8 bases. CDR3 length equals 15 residues. Germline CDR1 reads DFQATT; CDR2 reads SNEGSKA (reference sequence). Trimming cost V 1 base and J 6 bases; bases outside gene matches: 8. DNA of the CDR3: TGCAGTGCTAGAGCCCTAGGACAGGGCCGCAATGAGCAGTTCTTC. Its protein product is CSARALGQGRNEQFF.

The V gene is TRBV30, the J gene TRBJ1-3; D gene ambiguous. The V end lost 5 bases, the J end lost 8 bases, and 13 bases lay between the germline ends. Germline CDR1 GTSNPN, CDR2 SVGIG (reference sequence). This CDR3 spans 12 amino acids. The CDR3 region is CAWEGGLDTIYF. For the CDR3, the DNA is TGTGCCTGGGAGGGAGGGTTGGACACCATATATTTT.

The V call is TRBV4-3, the J call TRBJ2-1, with 10 bases identical to TRBD2. Germline V gives CDR1 LGHNA, CDR2 YSLEER. The CDR3 runs to 15 residues. The V gene end was trimmed by 0 bases and the J gene end by 9 bases; junction bases not matched to a gene: 5. As DNA, the CDR3 is TGCGCCAGCAGCCAAGAGCGAGCGGGGGGGGGTGAGCAGTTCTTC. Translation gives CASSQERAGGGEQFF.

V gene TRBV20-1 combines with J gene TRBJ1-2; D is ambiguous. The CDR3 is 10 amino acids. Germline loops: CDR1 DFQATT, CDR2 SNEGSKA (reference sequence). The ends were cut back, 3 bases at V and 6 bases at J, with 5 bases in the middle. The CDR3 sequence is CSASRDGYTF. The CDR3 coding sequence is TGCAGTGCTAGTAGGGATGGCTACACCTTC.

This chain uses TRBV29-1 with TRBJ2-1, with 8 bases that match TRBD2. Germline V lookup: CDR1 SQVTM, CDR2 ANQGSEA. The V and J ends lost 4 bases and 0 bases, in that order; junction bases with no gene match: 5. There are 15 residues in the CDR3. The CDR3 here is CSVASGGLSYNEQFF. CDR3 in DNA: TGCAGCGTTGCCAGCGGGGGCCTCTCCTACAATGAGCAGTTCTTC.

This clonotype was picked up one time. V gene TRBV3-1 combines with J gene TRBJ2-3; D tentatively reads TRBD1 or TRBD2 (5 bases each). CDR3 length equals 16 residues. Germline CDR1 reads LGHDT; CDR2 reads YNNKEL (reference sequence). The V end lost 4 bases, the J end lost 2 bases, and 16 bases lay between the germline ends. The CDR3 here is CASSLPGTGLTDTQYF. CDR3 DNA: TGTGCCAGCAGCCTACCGGGTACGGGGCTCACAGATACGCAGTATTTT.

The chain combines TRBV15 with TRBJ1-5, with TRBD1 as a possible D gene (6 bases). V shed 3 bases and J shed 10 bases, with 16 bases lying between them. This CDR3 contains 14 residues. Germline-derived CDR1 and CDR2 are LNHNV and YYDKDF (reference sequence). This CDR3 reads CATSRGTRSDPQHF. For the CDR3, the DNA is TGTGCCACCAGCAGGGGGACACGCTCGGACCCCCAGCATTTT.

The V and J genes are TRBV30 and TRBJ1-4, with 8 bases lining up with TRBD1. This CDR3 has 15 residues. V lost 3 bases and J lost 4; bases outside the gene matches: 7. The germline CDR1 and CDR2 sequences are GTSNPN and SVGIG (reference sequence). DNA for the CDR3: TGTGCCTGGAGGCCCGGGACAGGCAGTAATGAAAAACTGTTTTTT. This encodes CAWRPGTGSNEKLFF.

This chain connects TRBV5-1 to TRBJ2-5; D gene ambiguous. Trimming left V 0 bases short and J 1 base short, with 13 bases between. Germline assignment: CDR1 SGHRS and CDR2 YFSETQ. The CDR3 totals 16 residues. The CDR3 coding sequence is TGCGCCAGCAGCTTGGGGATAGGGTTCGGCCAAGAGACCCAGTACTTC. Translation: CASSLGIGFGQETQYF.

This rearrangement joins TRBV9 to TRBJ1-2, with TRBD1 matching over 8 bases. CDR3 length equals 15 residues. Unmatched junction bases numbered 10, after V lost 3 bases and J lost 6 bases. Germline V gene sequence: CDR1 SGDLS, CDR2 YYNGEE. CDR3 region: CASSGYRGQGDGYTF. CDR3 DNA: TGTGCCAGCAGCGGATACCGAGGACAGGGAGATGGCTACACCTTC.

J is TRBJ1-1 and V is TRBV29-1, with 8 bases matching TRBD1. V was pared by 8 bases and J by 1 base, with 6 bases of the junction left unmatched. The CDR3 has 13 residues. Germline V gene sequence: CDR1 SQVTM, CDR2 ANQGSEA. CDR3 region: CSTGQGPNTEAFF. The CDR3 DNA reads as TGCAGCACCGGACAGGGACCGAACACTGAAGCTTTCTTT.

V is TRBV30 and J is TRBJ1-1; no firm D call. V lost 0 bases and J 4 bases, leaving 3 bases between the germline ends. The CDR3 has 11 residues. Germline-derived CDR1 and CDR2 are GTSNPN and SVGIG (reference sequence). The CDR3 here is CAWSVSTEAFF. DNA for the CDR3: TGTGCCTGGAGTGTATCCACTGAAGCTTTCTTT.

The chain combines TRBV19 with TRBJ1-2; D unclear. This CDR3 has 13 amino acids. The V end was cut by 7 bases, the J end by 1 base, with 10 bases between. Germline CDR1 reads LNHDA; CDR2 reads SQIVND (reference sequence). The CDR3 coding sequence is TGTGCCAGTAAGACCCAGGTTAACTATGGCTACACCTTC. Translated: CASKTQVNYGYTF.

The CDR3 sequence: CASSRRDYRDQFF. CDR3 nucleotide sequence: TGTGCCAGCAGCAGACGGGACTATCGGGACCAGTTCTTC. V and J are TRBV3-1 and TRBJ2-1; 7 nucleotides line up with TRBD2. From germline, CDR1 is LGHDT and CDR2 YNNKEL (reference sequence). Unmatched junction bases numbered 11, after V lost 5 bases and J lost 13 bases. The length of the CDR3 is 13 residues.

V is TRBV18 and J is TRBJ1-2; D call uncertain. Germline lookup yields CDR1 KGHSH and CDR2 LQKENI. CDR3 length equals 14 residues. Trimming removed 0 bases at V and 5 bases at J, with 10 bases between. CDR3 nucleotides: TGTGCCAGCTCACCACCCTCAGAAGTATATGGCTACACCTTC. It is translated as CASSPPSEVYGYTF.